Many counts were recorded for the clone carrying this TCR beta chain. What it binds is unknown. The sample comes from a study of post-analysis software for immune sequencing data. On the study more broadly: Included courses were relapsing-remitting and secondary progressive multiple sclerosis; progressive-relapsing multiple sclerosis was also included. General study points: In patients, TRBV5-6, TRBV5-1 and TRBV20-1 belonged to five or six TRBV segments found more frequently than in controls. Patients with multiple sclerosis recorded significantly lower normalized Chao1 diversity than controls, the study found.

The CDR3 totals 11 residues. The V end lost 3 bases, the J end lost 5 bases, and 3 bases lay between the germline ends. Built from TCR beta cDNA, the libraries had unique molecular identifiers in them. From the PCR reads, TCRdb called clonotypes with MiXCR, one entry per CDR3 protein. Among around 180,000 distinct CDR3 sequences listed, 30% were seen once. The sample comprised blood. J is TRBJ2-3 and V is TRBV12-3 or TRBV12-4; D is unclear. The sequence was collected from a girl aged 5-17 years with multiple sclerosis. CDR3 in amino acids: CASSFGDTQYF. The CDR3 DNA reads as TGTGCCAGCAGTTTCGGAGATACGCAGTATTTT.